The following is a T cell receptor beta chain sequence with its context. Its specificity is unknown. V lost 2 bases, J lost 0 bases, and 9 bases stayed unmatched. The CDR3 length is 17 residues. Germline V CDR1 and CDR2: KGHSH, LQKENI. This entry comes from a study of T cell repertoires in cytomegalovirus infection. Whole-study results and caveats: Identification of carriers of CMV plus the relevant HLA was achieved through cumulative public TCR beta family frequency. The study found HLA-C-restricted CMV-specific TCR beta clonotypes dominating the ex vivo response.

TCRdb reprocessed the reads with MiXCR, giving one entry per CDR3 protein. The sample lists about 480,000 distinct CDR3 sequences, 25% to 35% occurring once. The V call is TRBV18, the J call TRBJ1-2; 7 positions agree with TRBD1. The clonotype comes from a human donor in good health (CMV status not recorded). Some clones in this sample may be carry-over from other donors' samples. The specimen was cultured PBMCs, collected from culture after CMV antigen stimulation. The CDR3 nucleotides are TGTGCCAGCTCACCAAGGAGGGGACAGAATCCTAACTATGGCTACACCTTC. Translating it yields CASSPRRGQNPNYGYTF.